One and the same sample provided the 14 T cell receptor beta chains below, sequenced in a study of blood T cells in healthy people across ages. A second PCR of roughly 6 to 12 cycles used a sample-barcoded 5' primer and a J-beta primer mix. TCRdb processed the 5' RACE reads anew with MiXCR; each CDR3 protein has one entry. The sample consists of about 800,000 distinct CDR3 sequences, approximately 25% of them appearing once. These same data were also listed under a study on T cells of mothers and their children.

The sample comprised blood. The source is a boy aged 5-17 years in good health.

This chain uses TRBV7-9 with TRBJ2-5; D gene ambiguous. Deletions cut 0 bases from V and 5 bases from J, with 10 bases between. The CDR3 has 14 residues. CDR1 is SEHNR and CDR2 is FQNEAQ in the germline V gene (reference sequence). CDR3 in amino acids: CASSLADGPETQYF. Here the CDR3 DNA reads TGTGCCAGCAGCTTAGCGGATGGTCCGGAGACCCAGTACTTC.

The J gene is TRBJ1-4, the V gene TRBV7-2; 7 bases are shared with TRBD1. This CDR3 is 15 amino acids long. In germline, CDR1 is SGHTA, CDR2 FQGNSA. With V trimmed by 1 base and J by 7 bases, 6 bases remained unmatched. In nucleotides, the CDR3 is TGTGCCAGCAGCTTAGTGGCAGGGGGGAGTGAAAAACTGTTTTTT. The encoded protein is CASSLVAGGSEKLFF.

As regards this clonotype: A junction end diverges from the germline sequence, so it may reflect a read error. The chain combines TRBV6-2 or TRBV6-3 with TRBJ1-2, with D hard to call. This CDR3 contains 14 residues. CDR1 is MNHEY, CDR2 SVGEGT, per germline. CDR3 coding DNA: TGTGCCAGCAGTTACCCCACCGAGGCCTATGACTACACCTTC. This translates into CASSYPTEAYDYTF.

For the CDR3, the DNA is TGTGCCAGCAGCGTAGGGACAGGGAGTGAAAAACTGTTTTTT. This sequence encodes CASSVGTGSEKLFF. The genes are TRBV9 and TRBJ1-4; 8 positions match TRBD1. Per the germline V gene, CDR1 is SGDLS and CDR2 is YYNGEE. The V gene end was trimmed by 0 bases and the J gene end by 7 bases; junction bases not matched to a gene: 2. CDR3 length: 14 residues. The variable domain in full, with the rest retrieved from reference TRBV9 and TRBJ1-4, is DSGVTQTPKHLITATGQRVTLRCSPRSGDLSVYWYQQSLDQGLQFLIQYYNGEERAKGNILERFSAQQFPDLHSELNLSSLELGDSALYFCASSVGTGSEKLFFGSGTQLSVL.

This clonotype was found a few times. The chain recombines TRBV5-1 with TRBJ2-1; TRBD1 matches at 11 bases. This CDR3 is 16 amino acids long. Trimming cost V 0 bases and J 5 bases; bases outside gene matches: 4. Germline lookup yields CDR1 SGHRS and CDR2 YFSETQ. The CDR3 sequence: CASSLEGQGGNNEQFF. The CDR3 coding sequence is TGCGCCAGCAGCTTGGAGGGACAGGGGGGTAACAATGAGCAGTTCTTC.

This chain links TRBV7-9 with TRBJ1-1; D unclear. CDR1 SEHNR and CDR2 FQNEAQ come from the germline V gene (reference sequence). The V gene lost 4 bases and the J gene lost 2 bases, with 20 bases spanning the gap. The CDR3 totals 17 residues. CDR3 coding DNA: TGTGCCAGCAGCTCCCTTGACCGACACCCTGAAAACACTGAAGCTTTCTTT. This gives the protein CASSSLDRHPENTEAFF.

This clonotype has just a few counts. J is TRBJ2-2 and V is TRBV10-3, with 7 bases aligning to TRBD1. This CDR3 has 16 amino acids. Germline trimming cut 5 bases from V and 1 base from J; bases unmatched to any gene: 7. Germline values: CDR1 ENHRY, CDR2 SYGVKD. CDR3 amino acids: CAISPSDRWNTGELFF. The CDR3 bases are TGTGCCATCAGTCCCTCGGACAGGTGGAACACCGGGGAGCTGTTTTTT.

CDR3 coding DNA: TGTGCCAGCAGCCCTCGGTGGAGTCCCTACAATGAGCAGTTCTTC. As protein: CASSPRWSPYNEQFF. This chain connects TRBV7-2 to TRBJ2-1; D gene uncertain. Germline CDR1 reads SGHTA; CDR2 reads FQGNSA. Between the trimmed V and J ends, which lost 5 bases and 2 bases, there was a span of 13 bases. This CDR3 spans 15 amino acids.

The chain couples TRBV20-1 to TRBJ2-4; 7 positions agree with TRBD1. Trimming cost V 5 bases and J 0 bases; bases outside gene matches: 4. This CDR3 region has 14 residues. The germline V gene encodes CDR1 DFQATT and CDR2 SNEGSKA (reference sequence). CDR3 region: CSAQRQGAKNIQYF. CDR3 nucleotides: TGCAGTGCTCAAAGACAGGGAGCCAAAAACATTCAGTACTTC.

The chain employs TRBV27 and TRBJ2-5; a possible D gene is TRBD2 (6 bases). The assigned J gene may be wrong: the sequence end matches TRBJ2-7 better. Germline CDR1 MNHEY, CDR2 SMNVEV (reference sequence). The CDR3 runs 15 residues. CDR3 in DNA: TGTGCCAGCAGTTTATCTAGCGGTCTTGGCTACGAGCAGTACTTC. Its translation is CASSLSSGLGYEQYF.

This clonotype was counted only a few times. The chain carries TRBV5-5 and TRBJ2-5, with D perhaps matching TRBD1 or TRBD2 (6 bases each). Trimming removed 1 base at V and 1 base at J, with 14 bases between. Per germline, CDR1 SGHKS and CDR2 YYEKEE (reference sequence). The CDR3 is made up of 16 amino acids. The DNA for the CDR3 is TGTGCCAGCAGCTTGTCGCCGTGGGGGGCCCAAGAGACCCAGTACTTC. Amino acid sequence: CASSLSPWGAQETQYF. Supplemented by reference TRBV5-5 and TRBJ2-5, the full variable domain reads DAGVTQSPTHLIKTRGQQVTLRCSPISGHKSVSWYQQVLGQGPQFIFQYYEKEERGRGNFPDRFSARQFPNYSSELNVNALLLGDSALYLCASSLSPWGAQETQYFGPGTRLLVL.

This clonotype came up once. The chain joins TRBV28 to TRBJ2-5, with TRBD1 matching over 8 bases. The J call is doubtful: the DNA matches TRBJ2-7 better. CDR1 MDHEN and CDR2 SYDVKM come from the germline V gene. The CDR3 totals 15 residues. The CDR3, as DNA: TGTGCCAGCAGTACCCAGGGGGCAGGAACCTGCGAGCAGTACTTC. Encoded protein: CASSTQGAGTCEQYF.

This clonotype occurred once. This chain joins TRBV6-1 and TRBJ1-1; TRBD1 matches at 8 bases. This CDR3 comprises 14 residues. The V and J ends lost 6 bases and 4 bases, in that order; junction bases with no gene match: 7. Per germline, CDR1 MNHNS and CDR2 SASEGT. CDR3 in DNA: TGTGCCAGCAGCGATATTCAGGGGGCCACTGAAGCTTTCTTT. Encoded protein: CASSDIQGATEAFF.

The genes are TRBV20-1 and TRBJ2-4, with D perhaps matching TRBD1 (5 bases). CDR1 is DFQATT and CDR2 is SNEGSKA in the germline V gene (reference sequence). The CDR3 covers 15 residues. The V end lost 0 bases, the J end lost 0 bases, and 9 bases lay between the germline ends. In DNA form, the CDR3 reads TGCAGTGCTAGAGATCGTGACAGAGCCAAAAACATTCAGTACTTC. This sequence encodes CSARDRDRAKNIQYF.